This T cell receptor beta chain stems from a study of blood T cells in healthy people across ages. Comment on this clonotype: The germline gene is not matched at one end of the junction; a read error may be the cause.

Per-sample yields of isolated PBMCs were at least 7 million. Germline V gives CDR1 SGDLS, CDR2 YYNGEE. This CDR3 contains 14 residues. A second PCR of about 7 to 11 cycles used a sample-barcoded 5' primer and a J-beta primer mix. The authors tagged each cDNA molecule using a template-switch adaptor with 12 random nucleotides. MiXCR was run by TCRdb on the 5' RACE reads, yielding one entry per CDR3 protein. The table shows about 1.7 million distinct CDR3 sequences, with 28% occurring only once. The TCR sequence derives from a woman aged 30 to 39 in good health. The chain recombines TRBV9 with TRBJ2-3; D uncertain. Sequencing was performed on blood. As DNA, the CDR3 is TGTGCCAGCAGCGTAGACAGATCCACAGATGCGCAGTATTTT. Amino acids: CASSVDRSTDAQYF. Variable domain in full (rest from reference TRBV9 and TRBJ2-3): DSGVTQTPKHLITATGQRVTLRCSPRSGDLSVYWYQQSLDQGLQFLIQYYNGEERAKGNILERFSAQQFPDLHSELNLSSLELGDSALYFCASSVDRSTDAQYFGPGTRLTVL.